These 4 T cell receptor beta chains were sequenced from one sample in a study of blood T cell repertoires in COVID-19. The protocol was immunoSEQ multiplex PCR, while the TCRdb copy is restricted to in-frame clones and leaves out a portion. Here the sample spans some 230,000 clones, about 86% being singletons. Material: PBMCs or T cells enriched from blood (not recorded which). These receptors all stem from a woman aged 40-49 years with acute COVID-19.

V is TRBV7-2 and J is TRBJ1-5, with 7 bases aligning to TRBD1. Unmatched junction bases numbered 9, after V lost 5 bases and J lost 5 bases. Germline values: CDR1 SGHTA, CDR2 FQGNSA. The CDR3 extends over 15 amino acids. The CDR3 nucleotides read TGTGCCAGCAGCCTAGGAGGGACAGCTTATCAGCCCCAGCATTTT. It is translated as CASSLGGTAYQPQHF.

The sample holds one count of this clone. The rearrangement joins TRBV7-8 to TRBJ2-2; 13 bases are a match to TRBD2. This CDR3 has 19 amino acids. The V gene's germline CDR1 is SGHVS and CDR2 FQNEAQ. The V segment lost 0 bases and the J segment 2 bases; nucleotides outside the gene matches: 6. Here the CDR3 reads CASSLAPRTSGGNTGELFF. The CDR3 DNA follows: TGTGCCAGCAGCTTAGCGCCAAGGACTAGCGGGGGAAACACCGGGGAGCTGTTTTTT.

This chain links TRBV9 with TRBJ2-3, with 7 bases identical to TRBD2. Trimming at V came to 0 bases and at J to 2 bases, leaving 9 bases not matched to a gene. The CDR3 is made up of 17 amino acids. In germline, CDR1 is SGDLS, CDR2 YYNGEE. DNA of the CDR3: TGTGCCAGCAGCGTAGTCCCTAGCGGCACTTCCACAGATACGCAGTATTTT. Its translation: CASSVVPSGTSTDTQYF.

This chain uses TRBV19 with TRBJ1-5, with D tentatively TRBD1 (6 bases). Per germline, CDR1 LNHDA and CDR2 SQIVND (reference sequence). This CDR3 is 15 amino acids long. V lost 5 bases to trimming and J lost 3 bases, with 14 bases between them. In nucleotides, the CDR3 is TGTGCCAGTAGTCCCTCGGGACACAACAATCAGCCCCAGCATTTT. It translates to CASSPSGHNNQPQHF.